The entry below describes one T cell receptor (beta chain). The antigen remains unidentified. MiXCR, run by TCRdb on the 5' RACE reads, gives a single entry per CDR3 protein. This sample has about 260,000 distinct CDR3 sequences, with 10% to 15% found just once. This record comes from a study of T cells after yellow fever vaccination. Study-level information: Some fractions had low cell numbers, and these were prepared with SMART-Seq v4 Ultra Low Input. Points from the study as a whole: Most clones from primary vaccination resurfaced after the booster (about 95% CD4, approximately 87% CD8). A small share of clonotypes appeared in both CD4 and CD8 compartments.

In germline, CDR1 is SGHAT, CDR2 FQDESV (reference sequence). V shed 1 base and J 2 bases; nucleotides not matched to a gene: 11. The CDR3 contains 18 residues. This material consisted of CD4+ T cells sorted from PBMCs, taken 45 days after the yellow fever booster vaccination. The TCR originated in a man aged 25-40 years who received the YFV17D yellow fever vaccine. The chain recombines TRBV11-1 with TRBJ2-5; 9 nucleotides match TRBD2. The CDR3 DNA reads TGTGCCAGCAGCTTAGGGGGGGCTAGCGGGATGCCACAAGAGACCCAGTACTTC. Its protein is CASSLGGASGMPQETQYF.